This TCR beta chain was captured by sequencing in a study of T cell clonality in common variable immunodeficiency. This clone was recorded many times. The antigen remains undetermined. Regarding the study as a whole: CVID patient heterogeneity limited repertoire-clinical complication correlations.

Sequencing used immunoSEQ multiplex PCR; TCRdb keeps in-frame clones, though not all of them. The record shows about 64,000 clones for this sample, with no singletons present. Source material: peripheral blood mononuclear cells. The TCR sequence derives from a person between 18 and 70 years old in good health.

CDR3 residues: CASSPHGTITGELFF. CDR3 DNA, as far as it was read: TGTGCCAGCAGCCCACACGGGACTATCACCGGGGAG. This rearrangement joins TRBV11-2 to TRBJ2-2; TRBD2 aligns across 7 bases. Read sequence stops 3 residues before the CDR3 end, and the germline J gene provides the missing end. The CDR3 loop spans 15 amino acids. The V gene end was trimmed by 5 bases and the J gene end by 4 bases; junction bases not matched to a gene: 7. CDR1 and CDR2 from the germline V gene are SGHAT and FQNNGV.